These 17 T cell receptor beta chains were sequenced from one sample in a study of blood T cell repertoires in COVID-19. Some clones are missing from TCRdb's copy, which holds only in-frame ones; the method was immunoSEQ multiplex PCR. The sample records some 95,000 clones, about 91% being singletons. The material sequenced was peripheral blood. Receptors originate from a human donor with active COVID-19. The donor label of this sample is uncertain.

This rearrangement joins TRBV7-2 to TRBJ2-4; possible D gene TRBD2, 6 bases. CDR1 is SGHTA, CDR2 FQGNSA, per germline. V lost 4 bases and J 8 bases, leaving 18 bases between the germline ends. CDR3 size: 15 residues. The DNA of the CDR3 is TGTGCCAGCAGCTCGCGGGGCGGGCAAGGGGACATTCAGTACTTC. This encodes CASSSRGGQGDIQYF. Using reference TRBV7-2 and TRBJ2-4 for the parts outside the CDR3, the full variable domain is GAGVSQSPSNKVTEKGKDVELRCDPISGHTALYWYRQSLGQGLEFLIYFQGNSAPDKSGLPSDRFSAERTGGSVSTLTIQRTQQEDSAVYLCASSSRGGQGDIQYFGAGTRLSVL.

The rearrangement uses TRBV5-8 and TRBJ2-1; TRBD1 matches 7 bases. Germline V CDR1 and CDR2: SGHTS, YDEGEE. CDR3 length equals 15 residues. V lost 5 bases and J lost 5; bases outside the gene matches: 10. The CDR3 loop is CASSPQGVYHNEQFF. CDR3 bases: TGTGCCAGCAGTCCTCAGGGGGTTTACCACAATGAGCAGTTCTTC. Using reference TRBV5-8 and TRBJ2-1 for the parts outside the CDR3, the full variable domain is EAGVTQSPTHLIKTRGQQATLRCSPISGHTSVYWYQQALGLGLQFLLWYDEGEERNRGNFPPRFSGRQFPNYSSELNVNALELEDSALYLCASSPQGVYHNEQFFGPGTRLTVL.

The chain couples TRBV7-9 to TRBJ2-2; no clear D gene. The CDR3 totals 13 residues. Germline CDR1 SEHNR, CDR2 FQNEAQ (reference sequence). Deletions cut 5 bases from V and 0 bases from J, with 4 bases between. CDR3 DNA: TGTGCCAGCAGCCCCACGAACACCGGGGAGCTGTTTTTT. Its protein product is CASSPTNTGELFF. Full variable domain (rest looked up from reference TRBV7-9 and TRBJ2-2): DTGVSQNPRHKITKRGQNVTFRCDPISEHNRLYWYRQTLGQGPEFLTYFQNEAQLEKSRLLSDRFSAERPKGSFSTLEIQRTEQGDSAMYLCASSPTNTGELFFGEGSRLTVL.

The rearrangement joins TRBV3-1 (or the pseudogene TRBV3-2) to TRBJ1-4; TRBD1 aligns across 10 bases. This CDR3 is 17 amino acids long. Germline loops: CDR1 LGHDT, CDR2 YNNKEL (reference sequence). V shed 4 bases, J shed 6 bases, and the junction held 11 bases outside the gene matches. The CDR3 nucleotides read TGTGCCAGCAGCCCGTCCCGGGACAGGGGTCGGGATGAAAAACTGTTTTTT. Amino acids: CASSPSRDRGRDEKLFF.

The chain is built from TRBV28 and TRBJ2-5; 9 positions match TRBD1. The CDR3 runs to 14 residues. V shed 6 bases and J 5 bases; nucleotides not matched to a gene: 7. CDR1 is MDHEN and CDR2 is SYDVKM in the germline V gene. The CDR3 DNA is TGTGCCAGCAGGGGGGGACAGGGATTCGAGACCCAGTACTTC. Amino acids: CASRGGQGFETQYF.

The chain has TRBV27 and TRBJ1-1; 7 positions agree with TRBD1. The CDR3 has 13 amino acids. Germline V gene lookup returns CDR1 MNHEY and CDR2 SMNVEV (reference sequence). V was pared by 11 bases and J by 3 bases, with 9 bases of the junction left unmatched. CDR3 in DNA: TGTGCCCGAACGACAGGGTCGGACACTGAAGCTTTCTTT. Amino acid sequence: CARTTGSDTEAFF.

This chain uses TRBV27 with TRBJ1-5; 8 nucleotides match TRBD1. V lost 4 bases, J lost 4 bases, and 9 bases stayed unmatched. Germline CDR1 reads MNHEY; CDR2 reads SMNVEV (reference sequence). This CDR3 has 16 residues. The CDR3 coding sequence is TGTGCCAGCAGTTACGGGACAGGATTGGAAAATCAGCCCCAGCATTTT. Translating it yields CASSYGTGLENQPQHF.

V usage is TRBV6-1 and J usage is TRBJ1-2, with D possibly matching TRBD1 (6 bases). Germline V gives CDR1 MNHNS, CDR2 SASEGT. The ends were cut back, 2 bases at V and 7 bases at J, with 20 bases in the middle. CDR3 size: 16 residues. The CDR3 spells CASSESLVGAIAGYTF. Here the CDR3 DNA reads TGTGCCAGCAGTGAATCCCTTGTGGGGGCGATTGCTGGCTACACCTTC.

This rearrangement joins TRBV7-2 to TRBJ1-1, with a tentative D call TRBD1 (5 bases). The V end lost 0 bases, the J end lost 6 bases, and 8 bases lay between the germline ends. The CDR3 totals 13 residues. Per the germline V gene, CDR1 is SGHTA and CDR2 is FQGNSA. This CDR3 reads CASSLARGAEAFF. CDR3 in DNA: TGTGCCAGCAGCTTAGCGCGGGGGGCTGAAGCTTTCTTT.

The chain carries TRBV6-2 or TRBV6-3 and TRBJ2-2, with 7 bases lining up with TRBD1. V dropped 6 bases and J dropped 4; count of bases not matched to a gene: 11. This CDR3 contains 16 residues. CDR1 and CDR2 from the germline V gene are MNHEY and SVGEGT. The CDR3 coding sequence is TGTGCCAGCAGCGTATCCGGGACAGCACGCACCGGGGAGCTGTTTTTT. Residues: CASSVSGTARTGELFF.

The gene calls are TRBV10-3 and TRBJ2-7, with 7 positions matching TRBD1. This CDR3 comprises 13 residues. With 3 bases clipped from V and 3 bases from J, the junction kept 2 bases outside the gene matches. Germline V gene lookup returns CDR1 ENHRY and CDR2 SYGVKD. This CDR3 is CAISEGTDYEQYF. CDR3 bases: TGTGCCATCAGTGAAGGGACAGACTACGAGCAGTACTTC.

The V and J genes are TRBV3-1 (or the pseudogene TRBV3-2) and TRBJ1-2; TRBD1 agrees at 8 bases. Germline-derived CDR1 and CDR2 are LGHDT and YNNKEL (reference sequence). The CDR3 contains 13 residues. V lost 3 bases, J lost 4 bases, and 1 base stayed unmatched. The CDR3 here is CASSQTGAYGYTF. The CDR3 DNA reads TGTGCCAGCAGCCAGACAGGGGCCTATGGCTACACCTTC.

This chain joins TRBV5-1 and TRBJ2-1; 12 positions match TRBD2. V was clipped by 7 bases and J by 0 bases; unmatched bases: 5. Germline V gene sequence: CDR1 SGHRS, CDR2 YFSETQ. CDR3 length: 16 amino acids. The CDR3 loop reads CASGPTSGGSYNEQFF. CDR3 sequence (DNA): TGCGCCAGCGGCCCGACTAGCGGGGGCTCCTACAATGAGCAGTTCTTC.

This chain links TRBV3-1 (or the pseudogene TRBV3-2) with TRBJ2-3; no definite D call. This CDR3 region has 12 residues. In germline, CDR1 is LGHDT, CDR2 YNNKEL (reference sequence). With 1 base removed from V and 3 bases from J, the gap between germline ends came to 2 bases. CDR3 DNA sequence: TGTGCCAGCAGCCAAGTAACAGATACGCAGTATTTT. The encoded protein is CASSQVTDTQYF.

This chain joins TRBV19 and TRBJ1-2; no reliable D call. Germline V gene sequence: CDR1 LNHDA, CDR2 SQIVND (reference sequence). The CDR3 runs to 14 residues. Trimming left V 5 bases short and J 0 bases short, with 10 bases between. CDR3 DNA: TGTGCCAGTAGTCGCGGGCCAGCTAACTATGGCTACACCTTC. It specifies CASSRGPANYGYTF.

V is TRBV9 and J is TRBJ2-3; 10 bases map to TRBD2. CDR1 is SGDLS and CDR2 is YYNGEE in the germline V gene. The CDR3 sequence is 16 residues long. The ends lost 6 bases at V and 5 bases at J; junction bases unmatched: 12. CDR3 sequence reads: CASTQSSGGAVDTQYF. The CDR3 DNA sequence: TGTGCCAGCACCCAATCGAGCGGGGGGGCTGTAGATACGCAGTATTTT.

CDR3 sequence (DNA): TGCGCCAGCAGCCCCGACCGAGGTCGGGAGACCCAGTACTTC. Its protein is CASSPDRGRETQYF. J is TRBJ2-5 and V is TRBV5-1; unclear D gene. Germline V CDR1 and CDR2: SGHRS, YFSETQ. V was trimmed by 4 bases and J by 5 bases, leaving 15 bases between them. This CDR3 comprises 14 residues.